This TCR beta chain was captured in a study of glioma-infiltrating T cells. Study-wide results and limits: Only very few CDR3 sequences appeared in both tissue and blood. Non-neoplastic patients had below-expected tissue-blood divergence, while all gliomas exceeded expectation.

Using RNA template, CDR3s of TCR alpha and beta were amplified with iRepertoire arm-PCR. Tissue mRNA or PBMC total RNA, about 85-400 ng, went into one-step reverse transcription and amplification. One entry per CDR3 protein results from TCRdb running MiXCR on the multiplex PCR reads. The sample has roughly 100,000 distinct CDR3 sequences, approximately 42% seen once; the top ten hold under 40%. There are 16 residues in the CDR3. Germline values: CDR1 KGHSH, CDR2 LQKENI. This clonotype was observed a single time. Its specificity is unknown. A read error may explain this, as a much larger clone is one base away.

This clonotype was sampled from a human donor with low-grade glioma or glioblastoma, undergoing nonglioma brain surgery, or in good health (not recorded which). The sample taken for sequencing was glioma tissue, nonneoplastic brain tissue, or PBMCs (not recorded which). V and J are TRBV18 and TRBJ1-3; 7 bases align to TRBD1. The chain's CDR3 is CDSSPPDRKHGNTIYF. Here the CDR3 DNA reads TGTGACAGCTCACCCCCGGACAGGAAGCATGGAAACACCATATATTTT.